Listed below are T cell receptor beta chains from one sample, sequenced in a study of cytomegalovirus exposure and HLA in healthy donors. The protocol was immunoSEQ multiplex PCR, while the TCRdb copy is restricted to in-frame clones and leaves out a portion. The data show some 130,000 clones, around nine tenths seen once. Source material: PBMCs. These TCRs come from a man aged 25-45 years in good health and CMV-seronegative. Each CDR3 is given without its conserved first and last residue. A D gene is named only where the DNA matches it firmly.

D	J	V	CDR3
TRBD1	TRBJ2-3	TRBV2	ASKPPGQGATDTQY
-	TRBJ2-5	TRBV19	ASSTSYNQETQY
-	TRBJ1-2	TRBV5-1	ASSQDNNYGYT
TRBD1	TRBJ1-5	TRBV7-2	ASSFWGQGSNQPQH
-	TRBJ2-3	TRBV4-1	ASSQARGGSTDTQY
TRBD1	TRBJ1-1	TRBV30	AWSLGQGNTEAF
TRBD1	TRBJ1-4	TRBV9	ASSGGQGNEKLF
-	TRBJ2-7	TRBV30	AWKVWAGEQY
-	TRBJ1-3	TRBV11-2	ASSFPGSSGNTIY
-	TRBJ1-2	TRBV9	ASSVGREGQGIYGYT
TRBD2	TRBJ2-3	TRBV19	ASSLQLAGGTDTQY
TRBD1	TRBJ1-5	TRBV6-4	ASSESTGGNQPQH
-	TRBJ1-5	TRBV15	ATSRQSPTPQH
-	TRBJ1-4	TRBV6-1	ASSGSTGFNEKLF
-	TRBJ1-3	TRBV11-2	ASSLRRSSGNTIY
-	TRBJ1-2	TRBV5-1	ATHSGGLGYGYT
TRBD2	TRBJ2-3	TRBV7-9	ASSRGLAVIDTQY
-	TRBJ1-4	TRBV6-6	ASRGGSQANEKLF
-	TRBJ1-5	TRBV5-6	ASSLGGGNQPQH